This T cell receptor beta chain was sequenced during a study of Graves' ophthalmopathy and Graves' hyperthyroidism. The PBMCs used were ones drawn from about 9.3 ml of fresh peripheral blood. This clonotype was observed a few times. CDR1 SGHDN and CDR2 FVKESK come from the germline V gene. This CDR3 contains 12 residues. V gave up 11 bases and J gave up 1 base, with 6 bases separating them. RNA transcripts provided the template for amplifying TCR beta CDR3 regions. HTBI-primed first-round RT-PCR preceded second-round multiplex PCR. TCRdb ran MiXCR on the multiplex PCR reads and lists one entry per CDR3 protein. The table lists 200,000 to 300,000 distinct CDR3 sequences, about 47% of them singletons.

V and J are TRBV14 and TRBJ2-6; D perhaps matches TRBD2 (6 bases). The TCR originated in an adult man with Graves' ophthalmopathy. The material sequenced was peripheral blood. CDR3 DNA sequence: TGTGCCCGGGAGTCTGGGGCCAACGTCCTGACTTTC. It translates to CARESGANVLTF.